The 22 T cell receptor beta chains given below trace back to one sample, sequenced in a study of T cell responses to AZD1222 COVID-19 vaccine (TCRdb year 2021). Library creation used the immunoSEQ multiplex PCR assay. In TCRdb, the immuneACCESS table is reduced to in-frame sequences with V and J assigned. These tables do not hold every clone; where another copy was compared, an unresolved V gene accounts for under half, and the others remain unexplained. Counted in this sample were more than 85,000 clones; about 87% of them appeared once. Over 12% of the sample lies in the top ten. The time point label, as the study defines it: about 28 days (+/-7) after the second vaccine dose. The specimen was peripheral blood, collected 28 days after the second AZD1222 dose. The receptors originated from an adult who received the AZD1222 COVID-19 vaccine.

This rearrangement joins TRBV27 to TRBJ2-7; D possibly matches TRBD1 or TRBD2 (5 bases each). Trimming took off 4 bases at V and 1 base at J, with 20 bases between the two ends. The CDR3 is 17 amino acids. Germline V gene data show CDR1 as MNHEY and CDR2 as SMNVEV (reference sequence). The CDR3 loop is CASSSRSRGVKSYEQYF. DNA for the CDR3: TGTGCCAGCAGTTCCCGGAGCCGAGGGGTAAAGTCCTACGAGCAGTACTTC.

J is TRBJ1-2 and V is TRBV5-1; D call uncertain. Looked up from germline, CDR1 is SGHRS and CDR2 is YFSETQ. CDR3 length equals 14 residues. Trimming took 2 bases from V and 6 from J, leaving 14 bases between them. The CDR3 DNA sequence: TGCGCCAGCAGCTTTGGCCCGTCCGGTGATGGCTACACCTTC. Its translation is CASSFGPSGDGYTF. Full variable domain (rest looked up from reference TRBV5-1 and TRBJ1-2): KAGVTQTPRYLIKTRGQQVTLSCSPISGHRSVSWYQQTPGQGLQFLFEYFSETQRNKGNFPGRFSGRQFSNSRSEMNVSTLELGDSALYLCASSFGPSGDGYTFGSGTRLTVV.

The V gene is TRBV19, the J gene TRBJ1-2; possible D gene TRBD1, 5 bases. There are 13 residues in the CDR3. The V gene's germline CDR1 is LNHDA and CDR2 SQIVND (reference sequence). Trimming took 5 bases from V and 6 from J, leaving 13 bases between them. As DNA, the CDR3 is TGTGCCAGTAGTTTTGGGGCGGGTAATGGCTACACCTTC. This translates into CASSFGAGNGYTF.

The chain couples TRBV6-5 to TRBJ2-1, with 8 bases fitting TRBD1. CDR1 is MNHEY and CDR2 is SVGAGI in the germline V gene. CDR3 size: 15 residues. V trimming: 6 bases; J trimming: 0 bases; junction bases outside the gene matches: 4. The CDR3 protein is CASRPGTGSYNEQFF. In nucleotides, the CDR3 is TGTGCCAGCAGACCCGGGACAGGCTCCTACAATGAGCAGTTCTTC.

This sequence joins TRBV14 and TRBJ2-3; D is ambiguous. CDR1 is SGHDN, CDR2 FVKESK, per germline. The CDR3 is 14 residues long. Trimming stripped 4 bases from V and 1 base from J, with 9 bases between. The CDR3 DNA reads as TGTGCCAGCAGCCGTCAGGAACGCACAGATACGCAGTATTTT. Its protein product is CASSRQERTDTQYF.

The chain links TRBV5-6 to TRBJ1-1, with TRBD1 as a possible D gene (6 bases). Trimming stripped 0 bases from V and 7 bases from J, with 25 bases between. This CDR3 is built from 18 residues. Looked up from germline, CDR1 is SGHDT and CDR2 is YYEEEE. The CDR3 sequence is CASSLAWGRGQFSYEAFF. CDR3 nucleotides: TGTGCCAGCAGCTTGGCCTGGGGGCGGGGGCAGTTTAGTTATGAAGCTTTCTTT.

This chain links TRBV28 with TRBJ1-5; D remains ambiguous. Germline CDR1 MDHEN, CDR2 SYDVKM. The ends were cut back, 11 bases at V and 5 bases at J, with 16 bases in the middle. The CDR3 is 13 residues long. CDR3 protein: CASRGRLDQPQHF. The CDR3 bases are TGTGCCTCCAGAGGGCGTCTCGATCAGCCCCAGCATTTT.

This clone was counted only a few times. V and J are TRBV9 and TRBJ1-4; 8 bases map to TRBD1. This CDR3 spans 16 amino acids. The germline V gene has CDR1 SGDLS and CDR2 YYNGEE. V shed 4 bases and J 2 bases; nucleotides not matched to a gene: 7. The CDR3 spells CASSPGGTGTNEKLFF. The CDR3 DNA sequence: TGTGCCAGCAGCCCTGGTGGGACAGGTACTAATGAAAAACTGTTTTTT.

This chain uses TRBV12-3 or TRBV12-4 with TRBJ1-5; 7 positions agree with TRBD1. V lost 6 bases and J lost 7; bases outside the gene matches: 6. CDR3 length: 13 residues. As DNA, the CDR3 is TGTGCCAGCAGCACAGGGGATTACCAGCCCCAGCATTTT. Protein product: CASSTGDYQPQHF.

The rearrangement links TRBV19 to TRBJ1-1, with a weak D call TRBD1 (5 bases). The CDR3 runs to 14 residues. The V gene lost 3 bases and the J gene lost 4 bases, with 12 bases spanning the gap. The germline gives CDR1 LNHDA, CDR2 SQIVND (reference sequence). The DNA of the CDR3 is TGTGCCAGTAGTATCCCTTCCGGGGGCACTGAAGCTTTCTTT. Translated: CASSIPSGGTEAFF.

V is TRBV3-1 (or the pseudogene TRBV3-2) and J is TRBJ2-3; 11 positions agree with TRBD2. Germline lookup yields CDR1 LGHDT and CDR2 YNNKEL (reference sequence). V was clipped by 2 bases and J by 6 bases; unmatched bases: 7. CDR3 size: 16 residues. The CDR3 reads CASSQLLWTSGDTQYF. The CDR3 DNA sequence: TGTGCCAGCAGCCAACTTTTATGGACTAGCGGGGATACGCAGTATTTT.

J is TRBJ1-4 and V is TRBV28; no reliable D call. Trimming removed 7 bases from V and 0 bases from J, with 9 bases in between. The CDR3 has 14 amino acids. Looked up from germline, CDR1 is MDHEN and CDR2 is SYDVKM. In DNA form, the CDR3 reads TGTGCCAGCACCCCGTCCACAACTAATGAAAAACTGTTTTTT. Its protein product is CASTPSTTNEKLFF.

The V and J genes are TRBV27 and TRBJ1-2, with D possibly being TRBD1 (6 bases). Trimming took off 0 bases at V and 4 bases at J, with 9 bases between the two ends. Germline CDR1 MNHEY, CDR2 SMNVEV (reference sequence). The length of the CDR3 is 14 residues. The CDR3 spells CASSLSRRGYGYTF. As DNA, the CDR3 is TGTGCCAGCAGTTTATCGCGCAGGGGCTATGGCTACACCTTC.

V gene TRBV18 combines with J gene TRBJ2-1; no clear D. CDR1 and CDR2 (germline): KGHSH, LQKENI. Trimming removed 2 bases at V and 0 bases at J, with 8 bases between. The CDR3 contains 15 residues. As DNA, the CDR3 is TGTGCCAGCTCACCAGCCTTGAGCTCCTACAATGAGCAGTTCTTC. This encodes CASSPALSSYNEQFF. The whole variable domain, remainder taken from reference TRBV18 and TRBJ2-1, is NAGVMQNPRHLVRRRGQEARLRCSPMKGHSHVYWYRQLPEEGLKFMVYLQKENIIDESGMPKERFSAEFPKEGPSILRIQQVVRGDSAAYFCASSPALSSYNEQFFGPGTRLTVL.

CDR3 in DNA: TGTGCCAGCAGCGTGGGCTATGGTGGGTTGAACACTGAAGCTTTCTTT. Translated, it gives CASSVGYGGLNTEAFF. The chain combines TRBV9 with TRBJ1-1; D is unresolved. This CDR3 is built from 16 residues. CDR1 and CDR2 from the germline V gene are SGDLS and YYNGEE. With 2 bases removed from V and 0 bases from J, the gap between germline ends came to 14 bases.

This sequence joins TRBV5-1 and TRBJ1-4; perhaps TRBD1 as D (6 bases). Trimming left V 2 bases short and J 8 bases short, with 28 bases between. CDR1 is SGHRS and CDR2 is YFSETQ in the germline V gene. The CDR3 extends over 19 amino acids. The CDR3 nucleotides read TGCGCCAGCAGCTTAGAACCACGTAAAAGGACAGCCGGTTGGGAAAAACTGTTTTTT. This translates into CASSLEPRKRTAGWEKLFF. The variable domain in full, completed from reference TRBV5-1 and TRBJ1-4, reads KAGVTQTPRYLIKTRGQQVTLSCSPISGHRSVSWYQQTPGQGLQFLFEYFSETQRNKGNFPGRFSGRQFSNSRSEMNVSTLELGDSALYLCASSLEPRKRTAGWEKLFFGSGTQLSVL.

This clone was detected only a few times. The rearrangement uses TRBV7-8 and TRBJ1-3, with D perhaps TRBD1 (5 bases). Germline V gene lookup returns CDR1 SGHVS and CDR2 FQNEAQ. The V end lost 5 bases, the J end lost 3 bases, and 17 bases lay between the germline ends. CDR3 length equals 16 residues. The CDR3 reads CASSHRRGAVGNTIYF. The DNA of the CDR3 is TGTGCCAGCAGCCACCGACGAGGGGCCGTTGGAAACACCATATATTTT.

The V and J genes are TRBV9 and TRBJ1-3; no clear D. V lost 3 bases and J lost 3, with 10 bases in between. The CDR3 is 14 residues long. CDR1 and CDR2 (germline): SGDLS, YYNGEE. CDR3 nucleotide sequence: TGTGCCAGCAGCGACGAGAGGTTTGGAAACACCATATATTTT. Amino acid sequence: CASSDERFGNTIYF.

V usage is TRBV5-1 and J usage is TRBJ2-2, with 11 positions matching TRBD1. With 0 bases clipped from V and 5 bases from J, the junction kept 6 bases outside the gene matches. The CDR3 contains 17 residues. Germline assignment: CDR1 SGHRS and CDR2 YFSETQ. The CDR3 DNA follows: TGCGCCAGCAGCTTGGTCCTCGGGACAGGGGGGACCGGGGAGCTGTTTTTT. Translated, it gives CASSLVLGTGGTGELFF.

A single count supports this clone. This chain uses TRBV6-5 with TRBJ2-7, with unresolved D. Trimming took 2 bases from V and 2 from J, leaving 16 bases between them. CDR1 MNHEY and CDR2 SVGAGI come from the germline V gene. The CDR3 consists of 16 residues. CDR3 residues: CASSYRSLSEAYEQYF. The CDR3 region has the DNA TGTGCCAGCAGTTACCGGTCCCTCTCGGAAGCCTACGAGCAGTACTTC.

This clone was observed a single time. The CDR3 sequence: CASSLTGDGNTIYF. The DNA of the CDR3 is TGTGCCAGCAGTTTGACAGGGGACGGAAACACCATATATTTT. The V and J genes are TRBV6-5 and TRBJ1-3, with TRBD1 matching 8 bases. V dropped 4 bases and J dropped 4; count of bases not matched to a gene: 3. CDR3 size: 14 residues. CDR1 is MNHEY, CDR2 SVGAGI, per germline.

CDR3 protein: CASSQAGTGGYTEAFF. CDR3 DNA: TGCGCCAGCAGCCAAGCCGGGACAGGGGGCTACACTGAAGCTTTCTTT. This rearrangement joins TRBV4-1 to TRBJ1-1; TRBD1 matches 12 bases. The J segment lost 3 bases and the V segment lost 1 base, leaving 3 bases of the junction unmatched. The germline V gene encodes CDR1 MGHRA and CDR2 YSYEKL. The CDR3 contains 16 residues.